This T cell receptor beta chain was found in a study of regulatory T cells in long-lasting Graves disease. At least ten counts were recorded for this clonotype. The CDR3 is 13 amino acids. The V segment lost 3 bases and the J segment 4 bases; nucleotides outside the gene matches: 2. Per the germline V gene, CDR1 is SGHAT and CDR2 is FQNNGV. Time point reported: newly diagnosed GD, antithyroid drugs for less than 3 months. PBMC RNA served as the TCR library source. Diagnosing Graves' disease relied on the American Thyroid Association guidelines. Building the TCR beta libraries relied on iRepertoire HTBI primers, and CDR3 regions underwent Arm-PCR. Each CDR3 protein gets one entry after TCRdb re-called the multiplex PCR reads with MiXCR. Of 200,000 to 250,000 distinct CDR3 sequences listed, around 19% are singletons. Another study also made use of these data, one on T cells in Graves' hyperthyroidism and ophthalmopathy. That investigation notes: For Graves' hyperthyroidism to be stable, ophthalmopathy could not progress within 18 months. Ophthalmopathy could be told apart from stable hyperthyroidism with a 13 V-J model. Ophthalmopathy, as predicted by the model, came a median about seven months after the prediction.

The rearrangement joins TRBV11-2 to TRBJ1-1; 7 bases are a match to TRBD1. The source is a woman in her twenties or thirties with Graves disease. The specimen was peripheral blood mononuclear cells (PBMCs), collected at new diagnosis, from a patient treated with antithyroid drugs. The CDR3 protein is CASSFDRATEAFF. The CDR3 DNA is TGTGCCAGCAGCTTTGACAGGGCCACTGAAGCTTTCTTT.